A selection of T cell receptor beta chains follows, all from one sample in a study of blood T cell repertoires in COVID-19. The assay was immunoSEQ multiplex PCR, and TCRdb's table has in-frame clones only and misses some. The repertoire has roughly 160,000 clones, 80% to 90% of them found once; the top ten carry roughly 2%. What was sequenced was peripheral blood. These receptors all come from an elderly woman with acute or convalescent COVID-19. The CDR3 runs from the conserved cysteine through the conserved F or W. The order of the fields is clone size, J gene, V gene, D gene, CDR3 DNA, CDR3 protein. D genes are given only for firm matches. A clone size is listed for some rows: how often the clone was seen (once, few, many), or a class if it is expanded.

abundance: .
j_gene: TRBJ2-5
v_gene: TRBV3-1/TRBV3-2
d_gene: .
CDR3nt: TGTGCCAGCAGCCAGGAACCAGGGTACGAGACCCAGTACTTC
CDR3aa: CASSQEPGYETQYF

abundance: .
j_gene: TRBJ1-3
v_gene: TRBV9
d_gene: TRBD1
CDR3nt: TGTGCCAGCAGCGCCCGGACAGGGATCGCTGGAAACACCATATATTTT
CDR3aa: CASSARTGIAGNTIYF

abundance: once
j_gene: TRBJ1-1
v_gene: TRBV30
d_gene: .
CDR3nt: TGTGCCTGGAGTGTAGTGGCGAACACTGAAGCTTTCTTT
CDR3aa: CAWSVVANTEAFF

abundance: .
j_gene: TRBJ1-2
v_gene: TRBV5-4
d_gene: TRBD1
CDR3nt: TGTGCCAGCAGAGTCCGACAGGGATCTGGTGGCTACACCTTC
CDR3aa: CASRVRQGSGGYTF

abundance: .
j_gene: TRBJ1-5
v_gene: TRBV18
d_gene: .
CDR3nt: TGTGCCAGCTCACCTAACGCGGGGGGCTATCAGCCCCAGCATTTT
CDR3aa: CASSPNAGGYQPQHF

abundance: .
j_gene: TRBJ1-5
v_gene: TRBV28
d_gene: TRBD1
CDR3nt: TGTGCCAGCAGGAAACAGGGGGCGATGGGTCAGCCCCAGCATTTT
CDR3aa: CASRKQGAMGQPQHF

abundance: .
j_gene: TRBJ2-1
v_gene: TRBV6-5
d_gene: TRBD2
CDR3nt: TGTGCCAGCAGACGGGCCGGGACTAAAGACAATGAGCAGTTCTTC
CDR3aa: CASRRAGTKDNEQFF

abundance: .
j_gene: TRBJ1-3
v_gene: TRBV9
d_gene: .
CDR3nt: TGTGCCAGCAGCGTCGGCGGGAGTTCTGGAAACACCATATATTTT
CDR3aa: CASSVGGSSGNTIYF

abundance: .
j_gene: TRBJ1-1
v_gene: TRBV6-5
d_gene: .
CDR3nt: TGTGCCAGCAGTTACTCCGGGGGGACTGAAGCTTTCTTT
CDR3aa: CASSYSGGTEAFF

abundance: .
j_gene: TRBJ1-4
v_gene: TRBV3-1/TRBV3-2
d_gene: .
CDR3nt: TGTGCCAGCAGCCAACAAGAAACGGGGGAAAAACTGTTTTTT
CDR3aa: CASSQQETGEKLFF

abundance: .
j_gene: TRBJ2-3
v_gene: TRBV19
d_gene: .
CDR3nt: TGTGCCAGTAGTAAAGGCCCCCTAGCTGTCAATACGCAGTATTTT
CDR3aa: CASSKGPLAVNTQYF

abundance: .
j_gene: TRBJ2-5
v_gene: TRBV6-5
d_gene: TRBD2
CDR3nt: TGTGCCAGCAGTTACCGGGAGGCCCAAGAGACCCAGTACTTC
CDR3aa: CASSYREAQETQYF

abundance: once
j_gene: TRBJ1-2
v_gene: TRBV7-9
d_gene: TRBD1
CDR3nt: TGTGCCAGCAGCGCCGGGGACAGGGCATTGGGTGGCTACACCTTC
CDR3aa: CASSAGDRALGGYTF

abundance: .
j_gene: TRBJ1-2
v_gene: TRBV18
d_gene: .
CDR3nt: TGTGCCAGCTCACCAGATCAGGACAGCCGATCGTATGGCTACACCTTC
CDR3aa: CASSPDQDSRSYGYTF

abundance: .
j_gene: TRBJ2-3
v_gene: TRBV7-2
d_gene: .
CDR3nt: TGTGCCAGCAGCCTGGACGGGAGACTCACAGATACGCAGTATTTT
CDR3aa: CASSLDGRLTDTQYF

abundance: .
j_gene: TRBJ1-5
v_gene: TRBV27
d_gene: TRBD1
CDR3nt: TGTGCCAGCAGTTCCGTAACCGGGACAGGGGGCAATCAGCCCCAGCATTTT
CDR3aa: CASSSVTGTGGNQPQHF

abundance: .
j_gene: TRBJ2-1
v_gene: TRBV6-6
d_gene: .
CDR3nt: TGTGCCAGCAGTTACCCGGGGAGTCACAATGAGCAGTTCTTC
CDR3aa: CASSYPGSHNEQFF

abundance: .
j_gene: TRBJ2-3
v_gene: TRBV7-2
d_gene: TRBD2
CDR3nt: TGTGCCAGCAGCCTCCGATTGGCGGGGGGTCCAGATACGCAGTATTTT
CDR3aa: CASSLRLAGGPDTQYF

abundance: .
j_gene: TRBJ2-7
v_gene: TRBV5-5
d_gene: TRBD2
CDR3nt: TGTGCCAGCAGCTTGGCAGGGGGACTAGCCGTCGAGCAGTACTTC
CDR3aa: CASSLAGGLAVEQYF

abundance: .
j_gene: TRBJ2-1
v_gene: TRBV9
d_gene: .
CDR3nt: TGTGCCAGCAGCGTAGCTGGAGCCAGAGATGCCGATGAGCAGTTCTTC
CDR3aa: CASSVAGARDADEQFF

abundance: .
j_gene: TRBJ2-7
v_gene: TRBV15
d_gene: TRBD1
CDR3nt: TGTGCCACCAGCCCCGACAGGGGGCTGGTGTACGAGCAGTACTTC
CDR3aa: CATSPDRGLVYEQYF

abundance: .
j_gene: TRBJ2-2
v_gene: TRBV9
d_gene: .
CDR3nt: TGTGCCAGCAACGCAGCGGGGAACACCGGGGAGCTGTTTTTT
CDR3aa: CASNAAGNTGELFF

abundance: .
j_gene: TRBJ1-2
v_gene: TRBV7-3
d_gene: TRBD1
CDR3nt: TGTGCCAGCAGCTTTGGGGACAGGGGGCGGAACTATGGCTACACCTTC
CDR3aa: CASSFGDRGRNYGYTF

abundance: .
j_gene: TRBJ2-3
v_gene: TRBV19
d_gene: .
CDR3nt: TGTGCCAGCCGAAGGCCTGGGGGGACGGATACGCAGTATTTT
CDR3aa: CASRRPGGTDTQYF

abundance: .
j_gene: TRBJ2-3
v_gene: TRBV19
d_gene: TRBD2
CDR3nt: TGTGCCAGTAGTATCGGGCTAGCGGGGGGGGGCACAGATACGCAGTATTTT
CDR3aa: CASSIGLAGGGTDTQYF

abundance: .
j_gene: TRBJ2-3
v_gene: TRBV11-2
d_gene: .
CDR3nt: TGTGCCAGCAGCTTCATCCCAGATACGCAGTATTTT
CDR3aa: CASSFIPDTQYF

abundance: .
j_gene: TRBJ1-4
v_gene: TRBV2
d_gene: TRBD1
CDR3nt: TGTGCCAGCAGGGCCGGGACAGGGTCGGGAAAACTGTTTTTT
CDR3aa: CASRAGTGSGKLFF

abundance: .
j_gene: TRBJ1-1
v_gene: TRBV6-1
d_gene: .
CDR3nt: TGTGCCAGCAGTGAAGGGACAGTGAACACTGAAGCTTTCTTT
CDR3aa: CASSEGTVNTEAFF

abundance: .
j_gene: TRBJ1-2
v_gene: TRBV7-9
d_gene: TRBD1
CDR3nt: TGTGCCAGCAGCCGGGACAGTTATGGCTACACCTTC
CDR3aa: CASSRDSYGYTF

abundance: .
j_gene: TRBJ2-3
v_gene: TRBV25-1
d_gene: .
CDR3nt: TGTGCCAGCAGTGCCACGGGAGAGGGACGGAATACGCAGTATTTT
CDR3aa: CASSATGEGRNTQYF

abundance: .
j_gene: TRBJ1-1
v_gene: TRBV7-2
d_gene: TRBD1
CDR3nt: TGTGCCAGCAGCTTCCAAGACAGGGCTCCCTATGAAGCTTTCTTT
CDR3aa: CASSFQDRAPYEAFF

abundance: few
j_gene: TRBJ2-7
v_gene: TRBV24-1
d_gene: .
CDR3nt: TGTGCCACCAGTACCCAGGTCGGCGAGCAGTACTTC
CDR3aa: CATSTQVGEQYF

abundance: .
j_gene: TRBJ2-1
v_gene: TRBV4-1
d_gene: TRBD2
CDR3nt: TGCGCCAGCAGCCAAGGGCTAGCGGGCCCCGAGCAGTTCTTC
CDR3aa: CASSQGLAGPEQFF

abundance: .
j_gene: TRBJ2-3
v_gene: TRBV6-5
d_gene: TRBD1
CDR3nt: TGTGCCATACAGGGGTCTAGCACAGATACGCAGTATTTT
CDR3aa: CAIQGSSTDTQYF

abundance: few
j_gene: TRBJ2-2
v_gene: TRBV7-9
d_gene: .
CDR3nt: TGTGCCAGCAGCCCCAGAGGGCCCCGGCACACCGGGGAGCTGTTTTTT
CDR3aa: CASSPRGPRHTGELFF

abundance: .
j_gene: TRBJ1-2
v_gene: TRBV6-1
d_gene: TRBD1
CDR3nt: TGTGCCAGCAGTGATAGACAGGGGGCTGGCTATGGCTACACCTTC
CDR3aa: CASSDRQGAGYGYTF

abundance: .
j_gene: TRBJ1-2
v_gene: TRBV19
d_gene: .
CDR3nt: TGTGCCAGCAGATTGGGACTCAACTATGGCTACACCTTC
CDR3aa: CASRLGLNYGYTF

abundance: .
j_gene: TRBJ1-1
v_gene: TRBV30
d_gene: .
CDR3nt: TGTGCCTGGAGCAGGGCCCTGAACACTGAAGCTTTCTTT
CDR3aa: CAWSRALNTEAFF

abundance: .
j_gene: TRBJ2-7
v_gene: TRBV5-4
d_gene: TRBD2
CDR3nt: TGTGCCAGCAGCTTGGTGGGGACGGGACTAGCCTACGAGCAGTACTTC
CDR3aa: CASSLVGTGLAYEQYF

abundance: .
j_gene: TRBJ2-7
v_gene: TRBV5-6
d_gene: .
CDR3nt: TGTGCCAGCAGCCCCGGGCGGGGCGAGCAGTACTTC
CDR3aa: CASSPGRGEQYF

abundance: .
j_gene: TRBJ2-7
v_gene: TRBV10-2
d_gene: .
CDR3nt: TGCGCCAGCAGTGAGTCCGACGAGCAGTACTTC
CDR3aa: CASSESDEQYF

abundance: .
j_gene: TRBJ1-5
v_gene: TRBV9
d_gene: TRBD1
CDR3nt: TGTGCCAGCAGCCCAGCTACAGGGGCATATCAGCCCCAGCATTTT
CDR3aa: CASSPATGAYQPQHF

abundance: .
j_gene: TRBJ1-2
v_gene: TRBV12-3/TRBV12-4
d_gene: .
CDR3nt: TGTGCCAGCAGTTTGGGCCAAAGCTATGGCTACACCTTC
CDR3aa: CASSLGQSYGYTF

abundance: .
j_gene: TRBJ1-1
v_gene: TRBV19
d_gene: .
CDR3nt: TGTGCCAGTAGTATAGGGGGCGCGAACACTGAAGCTTTCTTT
CDR3aa: CASSIGGANTEAFF

abundance: .
j_gene: TRBJ2-7
v_gene: TRBV7-9
d_gene: .
CDR3nt: TGTGCCAGCAGCTCAGGGCCTCCAGGCGAGCAGTACTTC
CDR3aa: CASSSGPPGEQYF

abundance: .
j_gene: TRBJ2-3
v_gene: TRBV15
d_gene: .
CDR3nt: TGTGCCACCAGCCTGGCGGCTACGCAGTATTTT
CDR3aa: CATSLAATQYF

abundance: .
j_gene: TRBJ2-3
v_gene: TRBV11-2
d_gene: TRBD2
CDR3nt: TGTGCCAGCAGCTTAACTAGCGGGGGCACAGATACGCAGTATTTT
CDR3aa: CASSLTSGGTDTQYF

abundance: .
j_gene: TRBJ2-1
v_gene: TRBV27
d_gene: TRBD1
CDR3nt: TGTGCCAGCAGTTTGGGACAGGGTACCTACAATGAGCAGTTCTTC
CDR3aa: CASSLGQGTYNEQFF

abundance: .
j_gene: TRBJ2-7
v_gene: TRBV29-1
d_gene: TRBD1
CDR3nt: TGCAGCGTACTAGGACAGGGTTTGGTCGAGCAGTACTTC
CDR3aa: CSVLGQGLVEQYF

abundance: .
j_gene: TRBJ2-6
v_gene: TRBV24-1
d_gene: .
CDR3nt: TGTGCCACTCAGGGTGGACAGCACTCTGGGGCCAACGTCCTGACTTTC
CDR3aa: CATQGGQHSGANVLTF

abundance: .
j_gene: TRBJ1-2
v_gene: TRBV12-3/TRBV12-4
d_gene: .
CDR3nt: TGTGCCAGCGGTCCACAGTATGGCTACACCTTC
CDR3aa: CASGPQYGYTF

abundance: .
j_gene: TRBJ1-4
v_gene: TRBV12-5
d_gene: TRBD1
CDR3nt: TGTGCTAGTGGGAGAGGGACAGCTAATGAAAAACTGTTTTTT
CDR3aa: CASGRGTANEKLFF

abundance: .
j_gene: TRBJ2-2
v_gene: TRBV14
d_gene: TRBD1
CDR3nt: TGTGCCAGCAGCCAAGATCAGAACAGGGGCAGGTACACCGGGGAGCTGTTTTTT
CDR3aa: CASSQDQNRGRYTGELFF

abundance: .
j_gene: TRBJ2-1
v_gene: TRBV29-1
d_gene: .
CDR3nt: TGCAGCCATAATACAGCTTACAATGAGCAGTTCTTC
CDR3aa: CSHNTAYNEQFF

abundance: .
j_gene: TRBJ2-1
v_gene: TRBV5-1
d_gene: TRBD2
CDR3nt: TGCGCCAGCAGCACCCGACTAGCTACCTACAATGAGCAGTTCTTC
CDR3aa: CASSTRLATYNEQFF

abundance: .
j_gene: TRBJ1-2
v_gene: TRBV29-1
d_gene: .
CDR3nt: TGCAGCGTTGGGGGGGGGCTCCACTATGGCTACACCTTC
CDR3aa: CSVGGGLHYGYTF

abundance: .
j_gene: TRBJ2-2
v_gene: TRBV6-6
d_gene: .
CDR3nt: TGTGCCAGCAGCGGGGAGGCAGGCACCGGGGAGCTGTTTTTT
CDR3aa: CASSGEAGTGELFF

abundance: .
j_gene: TRBJ1-3
v_gene: TRBV6-1
d_gene: .
CDR3nt: TGTGCCAGCAGTTCGACAGTATTGGAAACAACCATATATTTT
CDR3aa: CASSSTVLETTIYF

abundance: .
j_gene: TRBJ1-4
v_gene: TRBV9
d_gene: .
CDR3nt: TGTGCCAGCAGCGTACATACAGGCGGCGAAAAACTGTTTTTT
CDR3aa: CASSVHTGGEKLFF

abundance: .
j_gene: TRBJ2-2
v_gene: TRBV28
d_gene: .
CDR3nt: TGTGCCATCAGAGGTCGACTTACCGGGGAGCTGTTTTTT
CDR3aa: CAIRGRLTGELFF